The subject of this entry is one TCR beta chain. The CDR3 spans 15 residues. Germline loops: CDR1 SGDLS, CDR2 YYNGEE. Trimming took 3 bases from V and 2 from J, leaving 14 bases between them. This sample was taken from a study of blood T cell repertoires in COVID-19. The Seattle patients, enrolled during active infection, were followed longitudinally. Measured with immunoSEQ multiplex PCR; TCRdb has only the in-frame clones, and not every one. Of some 330,000 clones listed, roughly 89% are singletons. This chain uses TRBV9 with TRBJ2-5; weak D call: TRBD1 (6 bases). The sequencing sample was made of peripheral blood. The sequence derives from a woman younger than 45 with COVID-19, enrolled during active disease. CDR3 DNA: TGTGCCAGCAGCGCTGGGCCAGGGGAACAAGAGACCCAGTACTTC. Its translation is CASSAGPGEQETQYF.